Sequencing of this T cell receptor (beta chain) was carried out in a study of cytomegalovirus exposure and HLA in healthy donors. Findings and limits, study-wide: Later examination showed HLA-associated TCR beta chains had greater clonal expansion than equally common others. One cluster of highly shared sequence variants probably arose as a sequencing artifact.

Of note for this clone: Its antigen is unidentified.

The PCR contained 60 Vbeta and 13 Jbeta primers. Data came from immunoSEQ multiplex PCR; TCRdb stores just in-frame clones and leaves some out. The table records more than 150,000 clones, about 83% of them present only once. Healthy bone marrow donors made up the donors. V lost 2 bases to trimming and J lost 5 bases, with 16 bases between them. The CDR3 consists of 17 residues. Germline loops: CDR1 LGHNA, CDR2 YNFKEQ. This chain joins TRBV4-2 and TRBJ1-6; D is ambiguous. Material: PBMCs. The sequence derives from a woman younger than 45 in good health and CMV-seropositive. The CDR3 bases are TGTGCCAGCAGCCAACAACCCGCGGGAGGAGATAATTCACCCCTCCACTTT. Protein sequence: CASSQQPAGGDNSPLHF.